A single sample gave rise to the 8 T cell receptor beta chains below, sequenced in a study of cytomegalovirus exposure and HLA in healthy donors. The primer mix had 60 Vbeta and 13 Jbeta primers. This table comes from immunoSEQ multiplex PCR, and its TCRdb copy is limited to in-frame clones, with some not included. This listing includes 150,000 to 200,000 clones. Sequencing input: PBMCs. Source of these receptors: a woman aged 18-30 years in good health and CMV-seropositive.

The chain links TRBV29-1 to TRBJ1-1; D is unresolved. V was shortened by 8 bases and J by 4 bases, with 14 bases between the two germline ends. This CDR3 is 12 amino acids long. CDR1 SQVTM and CDR2 ANQGSEA come from the germline V gene. The CDR3 spells CSNRRKGTEAFF. The CDR3 DNA reads TGCAGCAACCGGCGGAAAGGCACTGAAGCTTTCTTT.

The V gene is TRBV5-1, the J gene TRBJ2-5, with TRBD2 identical over 7 bases. V lost 5 bases and J lost 3; bases outside the gene matches: 13. CDR1 SGHRS and CDR2 YFSETQ come from the germline V gene. The CDR3 is 16 amino acids. CDR3 protein: CASRVGGIPVEETQYF. DNA for the CDR3: TGCGCCAGCAGAGTGGGGGGGATCCCCGTGGAAGAGACCCAGTACTTC.

The V gene is TRBV19, the J gene TRBJ2-2, with D tentatively TRBD1 (5 bases). Germline V gene lookup returns CDR1 LNHDA and CDR2 SQIVND (reference sequence). V was trimmed by 9 bases and J by 1 base, leaving 15 bases between them. CDR3 size: 15 residues. The CDR3 is CASHRAGMNTGELFF. The CDR3 nucleotides are TGTGCCAGCCACCGGGCAGGGATGAACACCGGGGAGCTGTTTTTT. The full variable domain, rest sourced from reference TRBV19 and TRBJ2-2, is DGGITQSPKYLFRKEGQNVTLSCEQNLNHDAMYWYRQDPGQGLRLIYYSQIVNDFQKGDIAEGYSVSREKKESFPLTVTSAQKNPTAFYLCASHRAGMNTGELFFGEGSRLTVL.

The rearrangement joins TRBV4-1 to TRBJ1-6; no reliable D call. CDR1 and CDR2 from the germline V gene are MGHRA and YSYEKL. The CDR3 consists of 18 residues. Trimming pared 3 bases from V and 1 base from J, leaving 16 bases between. The CDR3 sequence is CASSQAGEGSSYNSPLHF. In nucleotides, the CDR3 is TGCGCCAGCAGCCAGGCTGGAGAGGGCAGTTCCTATAATTCACCCCTCCACTTT.

The chain uses TRBV6-1 and TRBJ1-4; a weak D match, TRBD1 (5 bases). The CDR3 is made up of 15 amino acids. The germline V gene has CDR1 MNHNS and CDR2 SASEGT. V was cut by 7 bases and J by 3 bases, with 15 bases left in between. CDR3 in amino acids: CASTVGTGANEKLFF. The CDR3 nucleotides read TGTGCCAGCACCGTCGGCACGGGGGCTAATGAAAAACTGTTTTTT.

This sequence joins TRBV2 and TRBJ1-4; TRBD1 matches 9 bases. Germline loops: CDR1 SNHLY, CDR2 FYNNEI. The CDR3 length is 17 residues. J gave up 8 bases and V 2 bases, and 12 bases lay outside the gene matches. The CDR3 loop is CASSELVQGALWEKLFF. The CDR3 bases are TGTGCCAGCAGTGAACTGGTACAGGGGGCCCTATGGGAAAAACTGTTTTTT.

The gene calls are TRBV9 and TRBJ1-2, with a weak D call TRBD1 (5 bases). Trimming removed 0 bases at V and 8 bases at J, with 14 bases between. Per the germline V gene, CDR1 is SGDLS and CDR2 is YYNGEE. CDR3 length: 14 amino acids. As DNA, the CDR3 is TGTGCCAGCAGCGTAGCTACCGGGGGTAACGGCTACACCTTC. It is translated as CASSVATGGNGYTF.

V usage is TRBV11-2 and J usage is TRBJ1-2, with D unresolved. Trimming left V 4 bases short and J 8 bases short, with 11 bases between. Germline CDR1 SGHAT, CDR2 FQNNGV. The CDR3 runs 12 residues. The CDR3 spells CASSSNIVGYTF. The CDR3 region has the DNA TGTGCCAGCAGCTCAAATATAGTCGGCTACACCTTC.